This entry is about one T cell receptor beta chain. Its antigen is not identified. These data belong to a study of immune evolution from preneoplasia to lung adenocarcinoma. Turning to the study itself: HLA loss of heterozygosity: over 5.5% AIS, about 15% MIA, about 35% ADC, none AAH. Whole-study findings and limits: Clonality was highest in normal lung, lower in later-stage lesions apparently. Top clone frequencies peaked in normal lung, apparently declining through invasive adenocarcinoma.

The CDR3 has 14 residues. Losses at the gene ends were 1 base for V and 7 bases for J; bases not matched to a gene: 6. Germline V lookup: CDR1 MGHRA, CDR2 YSYEKL. Some clones are missing from TCRdb's copy, which holds only in-frame ones; the method was immunoSEQ multiplex PCR. The table shows some 37,000 clones, with roughly 68% occurring only once. Sample: FFPE invasive lung adenocarcinoma tissue. V gene TRBV4-1 combines with J gene TRBJ2-7; 8 bases are a match to TRBD2. This TCR came from a person between 60 and 70 years old with lung adenocarcinoma. The CDR3 coding sequence is TGCGCCAGCAGCCAAGGGCTAGCGGGTCAGGAGCAGTACTTC. It yields the protein CASSQGLAGQEQYF.